This TCR beta chain was sequenced in a study of T cell repertoires and Cas9 in healthy adults. Across the whole study: SpCas9-reactive CD4 and CD8 T cells were characterized for potency, cytotoxicity and lineage.

The V end lost 3 bases, the J end lost 8 bases, and 14 bases lay between the germline ends. The CDR3 is 14 residues long. Germline lookup yields CDR1 SGHDT and CDR2 YYEEEE. Data came from immunoSEQ multiplex PCR; TCRdb stores just in-frame clones and leaves some out. The profile shows around 25,000 clones, about 88% of them singletons. This receptor was identified in a human donor in good health. The rearrangement uses TRBV5-6 and TRBJ1-4; TRBD1 is a possible D gene (6 bases). The sequenced material came from CD4+ effector T cells (CD127+, CD25-, CD137-, CD154-) from PBMCs; culture status not recorded. Here the CDR3 DNA reads TGTGCCAGCAGCTATAGGACAGCGGCGGAAAAACTGTTTTTT. This translates into CASSYRTAAEKLFF.